One and the same sample provided the 16 T cell receptor beta chains below, sequenced in a study of shared clonotypes between healthy human individuals (dated by TCRdb to about 2020). The library was produced with the immunoSEQ multiplex PCR assay. Not all clones reach the TCRdb copy of this immuneACCESS table, which keeps in-frame sequences only. Checked studies attribute under half of the gap to unresolved V genes and leave the rest unexplained. The sample records over 1.5 million clones, 95% to 99% of which are singletons. Roughly 0.4% of the sample rests with the top ten. Sequenced sample: naive CD4+ T cells sorted from blood. Explained via the paper, the cell subset or site label denotes: CD45RA+ positively selected. The receptors here all came from a man aged 25 to 40 in good health.

The chain joins TRBV7-9 to TRBJ2-1, with D possibly matching TRBD1 (5 bases). The germline V and J ends were trimmed by 7 bases and 1 base, with 14 bases remaining between them. Germline V CDR1 and CDR2: SEHNR, FQNEAQ (reference sequence). The CDR3 is 15 residues long. CDR3 sequence (DNA): TGTGCCAGCAACCAAGGGGCAGGGTCCTACAATGAGCAGTTCTTC. This gives the protein CASNQGAGSYNEQFF.

The chain uses TRBV5-5 and TRBJ2-7; D remains ambiguous. The V gene lost 4 bases and the J gene lost 0 bases, with 20 bases spanning the gap. This CDR3 spans 17 amino acids. Germline loops: CDR1 SGHKS, CDR2 YYEKEE (reference sequence). This CDR3 reads CASSRDVSFSNSYEQYF. The DNA of the CDR3 is TGTGCCAGCAGCCGCGACGTGAGTTTTAGCAACTCCTACGAGCAGTACTTC.

CDR3 in amino acids: CASSFFAGVGNEQFF. In DNA form, the CDR3 reads TGTGCCAGCAGTTTTTTTGCGGGAGTAGGTAATGAGCAGTTCTTC. This chain joins TRBV27 and TRBJ2-1; 7 bases agree with TRBD2. The CDR3 contains 15 residues. V shed 3 bases and J 7 bases; nucleotides not matched to a gene: 9. The germline V gene encodes CDR1 MNHEY and CDR2 SMNVEV (reference sequence).

Of note for this clone: Other DNA sequences in the same sample also yield this CDR3. This sequence joins TRBV27 and TRBJ2-7; 8 bases are a match to TRBD2. The V segment lost 3 bases and the J segment 1 base; nucleotides outside the gene matches: 2. CDR1 is MNHEY, CDR2 SMNVEV, per germline (reference sequence). CDR3 length: 14 amino acids. CDR3 protein: CASSFREGSYEQYF. The CDR3 DNA follows: TGTGCCAGCAGTTTTCGGGAGGGTTCCTACGAGCAGTACTTC.

The J gene is TRBJ1-4, the V gene TRBV18, with TRBD1 matching 8 bases. The CDR3 totals 17 residues. V lost 4 bases and J lost 4; bases outside the gene matches: 11. Looked up from germline, CDR1 is KGHSH and CDR2 is LQKENI. The CDR3 nucleotides read TGTGCCAGCTCACAGACCCCCGGGACAGGCTATAATGAAAAACTGTTTTTT. This gives the protein CASSQTPGTGYNEKLFF.

Notes on this clone: Different DNA sequences within this sample yield the same CDR3. V usage is TRBV18 and J usage is TRBJ1-2; TRBD1 agrees at 11 bases. The CDR3 spans 14 residues. Germline V gene data show CDR1 as KGHSH and CDR2 as LQKENI. J was trimmed by 3 bases and V by 3 bases; bases with no gene match: 0. CDR3 nucleotide sequence: TGTGCCAGCTCACCGGGACAGGGGGACTATGGCTACACCTTC. As protein: CASSPGQGDYGYTF.

The chain is built from TRBV5-1 and TRBJ2-5; D possibly corresponds to TRBD1 (6 bases). The germline V gene has CDR1 SGHRS and CDR2 YFSETQ. CDR3 length equals 14 residues. Trimming removed 1 base at V and 3 bases at J, with 10 bases between. DNA for the CDR3: TGCGCCAGCAGCTTGTATGCAGGGGAAGAGACCCAGTACTTC. This gives the protein CASSLYAGEETQYF.

This chain connects TRBV9 to TRBJ2-7, with D perhaps TRBD1 (5 bases). Trimming shortened V by 0 bases and J by 13 bases, and 17 bases separated the two germline ends. This CDR3 region has 13 residues. The germline CDR1 and CDR2 sequences are SGDLS and YYNGEE. The CDR3 sequence is CASSVGFQDNAYF. CDR3 DNA: TGTGCCAGCAGCGTAGGATTCCAGGACAATGCCTACTTC.

The CDR3 DNA is TGTGCCAGCAGACGGGACTTCTACACCGGGGAGCTGTTTTTT. Residues: CASRRDFYTGELFF. This rearrangement joins TRBV6-4 to TRBJ2-2; a possible D gene is TRBD2 (6 bases). Germline lookup yields CDR1 MRHNA and CDR2 SNTAGT. V gave up 6 bases and J gave up 3 bases, with 11 bases separating them. CDR3 size: 14 residues.

The CDR3 region is CASSSISLTRDEQYF. CDR3 DNA sequence: TGTGCCAGCAGCTCGATATCGCTCACTAGAGACGAGCAGTACTTC. The V and J genes are TRBV7-8 and TRBJ2-7, with D maybe TRBD2 (5 bases). Trimming stripped 4 bases from V and 5 bases from J, with 18 bases between. This CDR3 comprises 15 residues. Looked up from germline, CDR1 is SGHVS and CDR2 is FQNEAQ.

The CDR3 here is CASSQGQHLRDEQYF. The CDR3 DNA follows: TGTGCCAGCAGCCAGGGACAGCACCTTCGGGACGAGCAGTACTTC. V usage is TRBV13 and J usage is TRBJ2-7; 7 nucleotides line up with TRBD1. The J segment lost 5 bases and the V segment lost 5 bases, leaving 12 bases of the junction unmatched. The V gene's germline CDR1 is PRHDT and CDR2 FYEKMQ (reference sequence). The CDR3 runs 15 residues.

V usage is TRBV28 and J usage is TRBJ1-4, with a weak D call TRBD1 (5 bases). Between the trimmed V and J ends, which lost 4 bases and 8 bases, there was a span of 11 bases. The germline V gene has CDR1 MDHEN and CDR2 SYDVKM. The CDR3 spans 13 residues. In nucleotides, the CDR3 is TGTGCCAGCAGTTATGTTGCAGGGGAAAAACTGTTTTTT. This codes for CASSYVAGEKLFF.

V is TRBV14 and J is TRBJ1-3, with TRBD1 as a possible D gene (5 bases). The CDR3 consists of 17 residues. Germline lookup yields CDR1 SGHDN and CDR2 FVKESK. V lost 0 bases and J lost 2, with 14 bases in between. In nucleotides, the CDR3 is TGTGCCAGCAGCCAAGAAATTTGCGACAGCCCTGGAAACACCATATATTTT. This translates into CASSQEICDSPGNTIYF.

Details on this clone: At the DNA level, this CDR3 is encoded by other sequences in the same sample as well. The rearrangement uses TRBV15 and TRBJ1-5; D not certain. Between the trimmed V and J ends, which lost 5 bases and 1 base, there was a span of 9 bases. The CDR3 length is 14 residues. CDR1 is LNHNV and CDR2 is YYDKDF in the germline V gene (reference sequence). The CDR3 sequence: CATSRGGSNQPQHF. DNA for the CDR3: TGTGCCACCAGCCGGGGAGGGAGCAATCAGCCCCAGCATTTT.

On this clone: The same CDR3 also results from other DNA sequences found in this sample. This chain connects TRBV28 to TRBJ1-5; weak D call: TRBD1 (6 bases). CDR1 is MDHEN and CDR2 is SYDVKM in the germline V gene. With 4 bases removed from V and 1 base from J, the gap between germline ends came to 8 bases. CDR3 length equals 14 residues. The DNA for the CDR3 is TGTGCCAGCAGTTCCGGACAGAGCAATCAGCCCCAGCATTTT. Translation gives CASSSGQSNQPQHF.

This chain links TRBV6-5 with TRBJ1-1, with D tentatively TRBD1 (6 bases). V was trimmed by 2 bases and J by 5 bases, leaving 12 bases between them. The CDR3 covers 14 residues. Germline V gene data show CDR1 as MNHEY and CDR2 as SVGAGI. This CDR3 is CASSYTGPQTEAFF. The CDR3 nucleotides are TGTGCCAGCAGTTACACAGGGCCTCAGACTGAAGCTTTCTTT.